These 18 T cell receptor beta chains share one sample of origin, sequenced in a study of blood T cell repertoires in COVID-19. Profiled with immunoSEQ multiplex PCR; TCRdb holds only in-frame clones, not every one. The data hold some 190,000 clones, with around 80% observed a single time. The sequenced material came from peripheral blood. The receptor source for this set is a woman aged 55-70 years with COVID-19, enrolled during active disease.

The chain is built from TRBV19 and TRBJ2-1; 7 bases agree with TRBD1. Per the germline V gene, CDR1 is LNHDA and CDR2 is SQIVND (reference sequence). The V and J ends lost 2 bases and 7 bases, in that order; junction bases with no gene match: 2. The CDR3 totals 13 residues. The CDR3 loop reads CASSITTGNEQFF. CDR3 in DNA: TGTGCCAGTAGTATAACGACAGGGAATGAGCAGTTCTTC.

The chain is built from TRBV12-3 or TRBV12-4 and TRBJ1-1; no firm D call. Trimming pared 5 bases from V and 1 base from J, leaving 8 bases between. The CDR3 has 13 amino acids. CDR3 nucleotides: TGTGCCAGCAGTCCCTTGGCGAACACTGAAGCTTTCTTT. This encodes CASSPLANTEAFF.

This clone was recorded a few times. The chain is built from TRBV5-4 and TRBJ2-2; 7 bases map to TRBD2. In germline, CDR1 is SGHNT, CDR2 YYREEE (reference sequence). The CDR3 sequence is 19 residues long. V shed 6 bases, J shed 2 bases, and the junction held 19 bases outside the gene matches. The CDR3 is CASNPGRSKKGLNTGELFF. CDR3 DNA sequence: TGTGCCAGCAACCCCGGACGGAGCAAGAAGGGACTAAACACCGGGGAGCTGTTTTTT.

V gene TRBV5-1 combines with J gene TRBJ1-4, with a possible D match to TRBD1 (5 bases). CDR3 length: 15 residues. Trimming pared 4 bases from V and 5 bases from J, leaving 15 bases between. The germline V gene has CDR1 SGHRS and CDR2 YFSETQ. CDR3 sequence: CASSPVTGVNEKLFF. CDR3 nucleotide sequence: TGCGCCAGCAGCCCGGTTACAGGAGTAAATGAAAAACTGTTTTTT.

The chain carries TRBV5-1 and TRBJ2-1, with TRBD2 matching 12 bases. Germline CDR1 SGHRS, CDR2 YFSETQ. CDR3 size: 16 residues. After removal of 5 bases from V and 2 bases from J, the junction contained 5 bases not matched to a gene. The CDR3, as DNA: TGCGCCAGCAGAACTAGCGGGGGGAACCCCTACAATGAGCAGTTCTTC. Translating gives CASRTSGGNPYNEQFF.

The CDR3 sequence: CASIRDRGGSEAFF. CDR3 nucleotides: TGTGCCAGCATCCGGGACAGGGGAGGGTCTGAAGCTTTCTTT. The chain combines TRBV2 with TRBJ1-1; 10 positions agree with TRBD1. Germline trimming cut 7 bases from V and 6 bases from J; bases unmatched to any gene: 8. The CDR3 contains 14 residues. Germline V gene sequence: CDR1 SNHLY, CDR2 FYNNEI.

The J gene is TRBJ1-6, the V gene TRBV5-6; possible D gene TRBD1, 5 bases. The V gene's germline CDR1 is SGHDT and CDR2 YYEEEE. Trimming pared 2 bases from V and 7 bases from J, leaving 7 bases between. This CDR3 is built from 13 residues. The CDR3, as DNA: TGTGCCAGCAGCTTATACAGGAATTCACCCCTCCACTTT. It yields the protein CASSLYRNSPLHF.

CDR3 sequence (DNA): TGCGCCAGCAGCCAGGACCTTGGGGCGGGAGGGGCAGATACGCAGTATTTT. It codes for CASSQDLGAGGADTQYF. This chain joins TRBV4-1 and TRBJ2-3; 9 nucleotides line up with TRBD2. The CDR3 extends over 17 amino acids. V lost 3 bases and J lost 4; bases outside the gene matches: 11. The germline V gene encodes CDR1 MGHRA and CDR2 YSYEKL.

This clone was detected a few times. CDR3 in amino acids: CASSLVGSLRNEQFF. The CDR3 coding sequence is TGTGCCAGCAGCTTGGTAGGTAGCCTAAGGAATGAGCAGTTCTTC. V usage is TRBV5-4 and J usage is TRBJ2-1; no firm D call. Trimming took 0 bases from V and 7 from J, leaving 14 bases between them. Germline CDR1 and CDR2: SGHNT and YYREEE (reference sequence). This CDR3 comprises 15 residues.

A few counts support this clone. This chain's CDR3 is CASSLGTEGNTEAFF. The CDR3 coding sequence is TGCGCCAGCAGCCTAGGGACAGAGGGGAACACTGAAGCTTTCTTT. This chain joins TRBV5-1 and TRBJ1-1; 7 bases map to TRBD1. The CDR3 is 15 amino acids. V was clipped by 4 bases and J by 1 base; unmatched bases: 7. CDR1 SGHRS and CDR2 YFSETQ come from the germline V gene.

This clone was observed at least ten times. The V call is TRBV5-4, the J call TRBJ2-5; D is perhaps TRBD2 (5 bases). Per germline, CDR1 SGHNT and CDR2 YYREEE (reference sequence). Trimming pared 1 base from V and 1 base from J, leaving 17 bases between. The CDR3 is made up of 17 amino acids. The CDR3 bases are TGTGCCAGCAGCTTGAGGATCGGTGGCGGGCCCCAAGAGACCCAGTACTTC. Its protein is CASSLRIGGGPQETQYF. The variable domain in full, with the rest retrieved from reference TRBV5-4 and TRBJ2-5, is ETGVTQSPTHLIKTRGQQVTLRCSSQSGHNTVSWYQQALGQGPQFIFQYYREEENGRGNFPPRFSGLQFPNYSSELNVNALELDDSALYLCASSLRIGGGPQETQYFGPGTRLLVL.

The gene calls are TRBV5-1 and TRBJ2-5, with 9 bases matching TRBD2. In germline, CDR1 is SGHRS, CDR2 YFSETQ. J was trimmed by 2 bases and V by 0 bases; bases with no gene match: 2. The CDR3 consists of 15 residues. CDR3 region: CASSLEGLAQETQYF. The CDR3 region has the DNA TGCGCCAGCAGCTTGGAGGGACTAGCTCAAGAGACCCAGTACTTC.

In the case of this clone: A junction boundary mismatches the germline segment, possibly from a read error. The J gene is TRBJ2-7, the V gene TRBV19; D is possibly TRBD2 (7 bases). The CDR3 runs 14 residues. Germline lookup yields CDR1 LNHDA and CDR2 SQIVND (reference sequence). CDR3 amino acids: CASSISGGSHEQYF. DNA of the CDR3: TGTGCCAGTAGTATATCGGGGGGCTCCCACGAGCAGTACTTC. Drawing the rest from reference TRBV19 and TRBJ2-7, the complete variable domain is DGGITQSPKYLFRKEGQNVTLSCEQNLNHDAMYWYRQDPGQGLRLIYYSQIVNDFQKGDIAEGYSVSREKKESFPLTVTSAQKNPTAFYLCASSISGGSHEQYFGPGTRLTVT.

The CDR3 DNA follows: TGTGCCAGCAGCCGCGGACAGGGGGATCAGCCCCAGCATTTT. Protein sequence: CASSRGQGDQPQHF. The rearrangement joins TRBV4-2 to TRBJ1-5, with 10 nucleotides matching TRBD1. Germline CDR1 LGHNA, CDR2 YNFKEQ. The CDR3 spans 14 residues. Trimming removed 4 bases from V and 5 bases from J; junction bases left unmatched: 2.

This sequence joins TRBV7-6 and TRBJ1-6; 7 bases agree with TRBD1. Per germline, CDR1 SGHVS and CDR2 FNYEAQ. V lost 5 bases, J lost 0 bases, and 7 bases stayed unmatched. The CDR3 consists of 17 residues. This chain's CDR3 is CASSATGSGSYNSPLHF. In nucleotides, the CDR3 is TGTGCCAGCAGCGCGACAGGGTCGGGCTCCTATAATTCACCCCTCCACTTT.

This rearrangement joins TRBV19 to TRBJ2-1; 13 bases fit TRBD2. The ends lost 4 bases at V and 7 bases at J; junction bases unmatched: 7. The CDR3 is 16 amino acids. Germline loops: CDR1 LNHDA, CDR2 SQIVND (reference sequence). This CDR3 reads CASSTYGTSGINEQFF. The CDR3 DNA follows: TGTGCCAGTAGTACCTACGGGACTAGCGGGATAAATGAGCAGTTCTTC.

The count of this clone is one. This chain connects TRBV9 to TRBJ2-2; TRBD2 aligns across 9 bases. The junction had 0 bases not matched to a gene; V was cut back by 0 bases and J by 0 bases. Germline CDR1 reads SGDLS; CDR2 reads YYNGEE. The CDR3 covers 16 residues. The CDR3 nucleotides are TGTGCCAGCAGCGTAGGACTAGCGGCGAACACCGGGGAGCTGTTTTTT. Its translation: CASSVGLAANTGELFF.

V usage is TRBV10-1 and J usage is TRBJ1-3; D ambiguous. Trimming left V 10 bases short and J 4 bases short, with 17 bases between. The CDR3 totals 14 residues. Germline V gives CDR1 WNHNN, CDR2 SYGVQD (reference sequence). CDR3 amino acids: CATQPMGGGNTIYF. As DNA, the CDR3 is TGCGCCACCCAACCAATGGGAGGGGGAAACACCATATATTTT.